The 27 T cell receptor beta chains below all came from one sample that was sequenced in a study of cytomegalovirus exposure and HLA in healthy donors (dated by TCRdb to 2016 to 2017). Libraries were prepared through the immunoSEQ multiplex PCR assay. For the multiplex PCR, a mixture combining 60 forward primers for TCR Vbeta segments and 13 reverse primers for TCR Jbeta segments was used. TCRdb's version of the immuneACCESS table is confined to in-frame rearrangements and falls short of the full clone set. An unresolved V gene accounts for under half of the shortfall where checked; the remainder is of unknown origin. The sample contains some 100,000 clones, approximately 68% of them found a single time. More than 4.5% of the sample belongs to the ten largest clones. What was sequenced was PBMCs. These receptors were taken from a woman younger than 30 in good health and CMV-seropositive.

The chain has TRBV7-9 and TRBJ2-5; 8 bases agree with TRBD1. Gene TRBJ2-7 matches the end of the DNA better, so the J call may be wrong. This CDR3 is built from 15 residues. Per the germline V gene, CDR1 is SEHNR and CDR2 is FQNEAQ (reference sequence). The CDR3 protein is CASSSWADRVYEQYF. The DNA for the CDR3 is TGTGCCAGCAGCTCCTGGGCGGACAGGGTCTACGAGCAGTACTTC.

The genes are TRBV5-4 and TRBJ2-3; a weak D match, TRBD2 (5 bases). Germline V lookup: CDR1 SGHNT, CDR2 YYREEE (reference sequence). Trimming removed 4 bases at V and 2 bases at J, with 11 bases between. This CDR3 comprises 14 residues. CDR3 nucleotides: TGTGCCAGCAGCCGCCCGGAGGCCACAGATACGCAGTATTTT. As protein: CASSRPEATDTQYF.

This chain uses TRBV6-5 with TRBJ2-4; 7 nucleotides agree with TRBD1. The junction had 6 bases not matched to a gene; V was cut back by 4 bases and J by 0 bases. This CDR3 spans 16 amino acids. Germline V gene lookup returns CDR1 MNHEY and CDR2 SVGAGI. The CDR3 loop is CASSFGQELAKNIQYF. In nucleotides, the CDR3 is TGTGCCAGCAGTTTCGGACAGGAGCTAGCCAAAAACATTCAGTACTTC.

The chain links TRBV2 to TRBJ2-7, with D unclear. The V gene lost 7 bases and the J gene lost 4 bases, with 8 bases spanning the gap. The germline V gene has CDR1 SNHLY and CDR2 FYNNEI. The CDR3 spans 11 residues. In nucleotides, the CDR3 is TGTGCCAGCACCCCCCGGTACGAGCAGTACTTC. This encodes CASTPRYEQYF.

The V call is TRBV12-5, the J call TRBJ1-5; 7 bases are a match to TRBD1. Looked up from germline, CDR1 is LGHNT and CDR2 is FRNRAP. CDR3 length: 14 amino acids. V was clipped by 5 bases and J by 1 base; unmatched bases: 2. The CDR3 spells CASGQGGSNQPQHF. Here the CDR3 DNA reads TGTGCTAGTGGTCAGGGGGGAAGCAATCAGCCCCAGCATTTT.

This clone has a handful of counts. The chain links TRBV10-2 to TRBJ1-1, with TRBD1 identical over 8 bases. The CDR3 runs 13 residues. V shed 9 bases, J shed 1 base, and the junction held 4 bases outside the gene matches. From germline, CDR1 is WSHSY and CDR2 SAAADI. CDR3 nucleotides: TGCGCCAGTTACACAGGGGGGAACACTGAAGCTTTCTTT. Protein product: CASYTGGNTEAFF.

The rearrangement uses TRBV6-5 and TRBJ2-2; D is unresolved. The length of the CDR3 is 14 residues. The germline CDR1 and CDR2 sequences are MNHEY and SVGAGI. V dropped 0 bases and J dropped 7 bases, with 9 bases sitting between them. CDR3 loop: CASSYSQRNGELFF. CDR3 DNA sequence: TGTGCCAGCAGTTACTCTCAGAGGAACGGGGAGCTGTTTTTT.

Only one count was recorded for this clone. This chain joins TRBV7-2 and TRBJ2-7; D possibly corresponds to TRBD1 (6 bases). The CDR3 sequence is 18 residues long. Trimming shortened V by 5 bases and J by 2 bases, and 25 bases separated the two germline ends. In germline, CDR1 is SGHTA, CDR2 FQGNSA. CDR3 nucleotides: TGTGCCAGCAGCCTGAGGCAGGGGAGAAGCGGTCGCGCCTACGAGCAGTACTTC. It translates to CASSLRQGRSGRAYEQYF.

The chain combines TRBV4-1 with TRBJ1-4, with no clear D. The CDR3 has 15 amino acids. The ends were cut back, 5 bases at V and 7 bases at J, with 17 bases in the middle. The germline gives CDR1 MGHRA, CDR2 YSYEKL. The CDR3 region is CASSRGPVSPEKLFF. As DNA, the CDR3 is TGCGCCAGCAGCAGAGGCCCAGTTTCACCTGAAAAACTGTTTTTT.

The chain is built from TRBV4-1 and TRBJ2-5; no reliable D call. V lost 4 bases to trimming and J lost 0 bases, with 12 bases between them. The CDR3 contains 15 residues. Germline-derived CDR1 and CDR2 are MGHRA and YSYEKL. The CDR3 coding sequence is TGCGCCAGCAGCCCGCTGAATCACTACCAAGAGACCCAGTACTTC. Translating it yields CASSPLNHYQETQYF.

V usage is TRBV19 and J usage is TRBJ1-1; the D gene is possibly TRBD1 (6 bases). Germline values: CDR1 LNHDA, CDR2 SQIVND (reference sequence). The CDR3 is made up of 14 amino acids. Trimming cost V 3 bases and J 5 bases, with 13 bases left between them. The CDR3 DNA sequence: TGTGCCAGTAGTATTAGTACAGGGAGTACTGAAGCTTTCTTT. This sequence encodes CASSISTGSTEAFF.

The chain is built from TRBV1 and TRBJ1-1; the table gives TRBD1 as D, unverified against the DNA. TRBV1 is flagged as a pseudogene. The CDR3 contains 14 residues. The CDR3 spells CTSSQEDSYTEAFF. In DNA, the CDR3 is TGCACCAGCAGCCAAGAAGACAGTTACACTGAAGCTTTCTTT.

The chain employs TRBV7-9 and TRBJ2-5, with TRBD2 as a possible D gene (5 bases). V gave up 2 bases and J gave up 10 bases, with 8 bases separating them. The CDR3 loop spans 11 amino acids. CDR1 is SEHNR, CDR2 FQNEAQ, per germline (reference sequence). The CDR3 loop is CASSLSLGQYF. CDR3 in DNA: TGTGCCAGCAGCTTATCACTAGGCCAGTACTTC.

This chain links TRBV15 with TRBJ1-5; D might be TRBD1 (6 bases). In germline, CDR1 is LNHNV, CDR2 YYDKDF (reference sequence). Trimming cost V 0 bases and J 3 bases, with 9 bases left between them. The CDR3 consists of 15 residues. For the CDR3, the DNA is TGTGCCACCAGCAGAGACTGGGACAACAATCAGCCCCAGCATTTT. Amino acid sequence: CATSRDWDNNQPQHF.

This chain uses TRBV9 with TRBJ2-1; TRBD2 matches 7 bases. The trim removed 0 bases at V and 1 base at J, leaving 4 bases unmatched. This CDR3 is built from 16 residues. CDR1 SGDLS and CDR2 YYNGEE come from the germline V gene. Here the CDR3 reads CASSVALAESYNEQFF. The CDR3 coding sequence is TGTGCCAGCAGCGTAGCGCTAGCGGAATCCTACAATGAGCAGTTCTTC.

V gene TRBV29-1 combines with J gene TRBJ2-7, with 7 nucleotides matching TRBD2. The CDR3 is made up of 14 amino acids. Losses at the gene ends were 6 bases for V and 2 bases for J; bases not matched to a gene: 10. The V gene's germline CDR1 is SQVTM and CDR2 ANQGSEA. CDR3 coding DNA: TGCAGCGTAGCGAAGCTGGGGGGGGCCTACGAGCAGTACTTC. Translating gives CSVAKLGGAYEQYF.

The chain employs TRBV7-2 and TRBJ2-7; TRBD2 is a possible D gene (5 bases). V shed 0 bases and J shed 0 bases, with 9 bases lying between them. Germline assignment: CDR1 SGHTA and CDR2 FQGNSA. The CDR3 length is 15 residues. The CDR3 DNA follows: TGTGCCAGCAGCTTAGCGGCGGGTAGCTCCTACGAGCAGTACTTC. Encoded protein: CASSLAAGSSYEQYF.

The chain joins TRBV14 to TRBJ1-2; D may be TRBD1 (6 bases). V was pared by 4 bases and J by 4 bases, with 19 bases between. This CDR3 spans 16 amino acids. The V gene's germline CDR1 is SGHDN and CDR2 FVKESK. The CDR3 is CASSLGNRELAYGYTF. The CDR3 bases are TGTGCCAGCAGCCTAGGGAACAGGGAGCTAGCCTATGGCTACACCTTC.

The chain has TRBV30 and TRBJ1-1, with a weak D call TRBD1 (5 bases). V was shortened by 5 bases and J by 1 base, with 11 bases between the two germline ends. Germline lookup yields CDR1 GTSNPN and CDR2 SVGIG (reference sequence). This CDR3 is built from 13 residues. CDR3 sequence (DNA): TGTGCCTGGGACGGGACTCAGAACACTGAAGCTTTCTTT. It encodes CAWDGTQNTEAFF.

This clone was observed a handful of times. The chain links TRBV7-2 to TRBJ2-5; tentatively, D is TRBD2 (5 bases). The germline V gene encodes CDR1 SGHTA and CDR2 FQGNSA. This CDR3 is built from 14 residues. Trimming left V 0 bases short and J 4 bases short, with 9 bases between. The CDR3 nucleotides are TGTGCCAGCAGCTTAGCGGGAGCAGGAGAGACCCAGTACTTC. Protein sequence: CASSLAGAGETQYF.

The V and J genes are TRBV4-1 and TRBJ2-7, with a tentative D call TRBD2 (5 bases). The CDR3 is made up of 14 amino acids. The V and J ends lost 4 bases and 6 bases respectively, with 16 bases between them. Germline V gene sequence: CDR1 MGHRA, CDR2 YSYEKL. Here the CDR3 DNA reads TGCGCCAGCAGCCTCGCCGGCGGGTCTGGCGAGCAGTACTTC. It translates to CASSLAGGSGEQYF.

A note on this clone: The sample carries other DNA sequences with the same CDR3. The chain uses TRBV9 and TRBJ2-5, with a weak D call TRBD1 (6 bases). Looked up from germline, CDR1 is SGDLS and CDR2 is YYNGEE. The CDR3 totals 14 residues. Trimming shortened V by 0 bases and J by 2 bases, and 8 bases separated the two germline ends. CDR3 loop: CASSVVGGQETQYF. The CDR3 bases are TGTGCCAGCAGCGTAGTAGGGGGTCAAGAGACCCAGTACTTC.

The rearrangement joins TRBV27 to TRBJ2-5; a weak D match, TRBD2 (5 bases). The CDR3 has 14 amino acids. CDR1 is MNHEY and CDR2 is SMNVEV in the germline V gene (reference sequence). V was clipped by 3 bases and J by 5 bases, with 13 bases between them. CDR3 region: CASSFPGSLETQYF. The DNA of the CDR3 is TGTGCCAGCAGTTTCCCTGGGAGTCTGGAGACCCAGTACTTC.

The chain joins TRBV30 to TRBJ2-5; D perhaps matches TRBD1 (5 bases). The better agreement between TRBJ2-7 and the DNA end casts doubt on the J call. The CDR3 sequence is 11 residues long. Germline-derived CDR1 and CDR2 are GTSNPN and SVGIG (reference sequence). The CDR3: CAWSRVYEQYF. The CDR3 coding sequence is TGTGCCTGGAGCAGGGTTTACGAGCAGTACTTC.

In nucleotides, the CDR3 is TGTGCCAGCAGTGCTTGGACAGGGCGAAACGCCGGGGAGCTGTTTTTT. It is translated as CASSAWTGRNAGELFF. The V call is TRBV25-1, the J call TRBJ2-2, with 8 nucleotides matching TRBD1. Germline V gene lookup returns CDR1 MGHDK and CDR2 SYGVNS. Unmatched junction bases numbered 10, after V lost 4 bases and J lost 6 bases. The CDR3 has 16 residues.

The chain uses TRBV29-1 and TRBJ2-4; 15 bases match TRBD2. The CDR3 spans 18 residues. Trimming cost V 6 bases and J 3 bases; bases outside gene matches: 12. Germline V CDR1 and CDR2: SQVTM, ANQGSEA. CDR3 in amino acids: CSVGGGLAGGRGKNIQYF. DNA of the CDR3: TGCAGCGTGGGGGGCGGACTAGCGGGAGGGAGAGGCAAAAACATTCAGTACTTC.

The rearrangement joins TRBV6-5 to TRBJ2-7; no clear D. Trimming cost V 6 bases and J 4 bases, with 10 bases left between them. Germline V gene data show CDR1 as MNHEY and CDR2 as SVGAGI. This CDR3 has 12 residues. The CDR3 nucleotides are TGTGCCAGCAGGGGCAGCCTTTACGAGCAGTACTTC. The encoded protein is CASRGSLYEQYF.